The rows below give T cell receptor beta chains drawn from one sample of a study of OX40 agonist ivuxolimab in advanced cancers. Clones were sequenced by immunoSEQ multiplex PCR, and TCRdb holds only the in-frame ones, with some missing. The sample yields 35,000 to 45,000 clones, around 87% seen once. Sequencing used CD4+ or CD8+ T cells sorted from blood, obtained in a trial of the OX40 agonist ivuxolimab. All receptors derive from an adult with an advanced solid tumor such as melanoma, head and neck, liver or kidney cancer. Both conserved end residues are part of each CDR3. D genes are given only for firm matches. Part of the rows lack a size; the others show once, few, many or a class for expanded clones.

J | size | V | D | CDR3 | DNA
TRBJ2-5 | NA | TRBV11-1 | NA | CASSLLGKETQYF | TGTGCCAGCAGCCTACTGGGTAAAGAGACCCAGTACTTC
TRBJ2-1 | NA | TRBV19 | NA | CASNPLGGEQFF | TGTGCCAGTAATCCGTTGGGGGGTGAGCAGTTCTTC
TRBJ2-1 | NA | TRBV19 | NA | CASSILGRGSYNEQFF | TGTGCCAGTAGTATACTCGGCAGGGGATCATACAATGAGCAGTTCTTC
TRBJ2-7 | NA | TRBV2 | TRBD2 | CASSEGGEGRWYEQYF | TGTGCCAGCAGTGAAGGGGGGGAGGGCCGGTGGTACGAGCAGTACTTC
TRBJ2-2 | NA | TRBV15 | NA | CATSRVFQGGTGELFF | TGTGCCACCAGCAGAGTTTTCCAGGGGGGGACCGGGGAGCTGTTTTTT
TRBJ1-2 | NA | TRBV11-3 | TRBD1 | CASSLETGTSNYGYTF | TGTGCCAGCAGCTTGGAGACAGGGACATCGAACTATGGCTACACCTTC
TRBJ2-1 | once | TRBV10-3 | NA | CAISDPRDSGLNEQFF | TGTGCCATCAGTGATCCGCGGGATTCCGGGTTAAATGAGCAGTTCTTC
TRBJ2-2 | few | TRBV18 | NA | CASTHLLYDANTGELFF | TGTGCCAGCACTCACCTCTTGTACGACGCGAACACCGGGGAGCTGTTTTTT
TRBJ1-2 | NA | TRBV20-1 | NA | CSASAYGYTF | TGCAGTGCTAGCGCCTATGGCTACACCTTC
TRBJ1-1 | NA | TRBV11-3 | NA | CASSFARMNTEAFF | TGTGCCAGCAGCTTCGCGCGAATGAACACTGAAGCTTTCTTT
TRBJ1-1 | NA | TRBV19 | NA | CASRNGRKNTEAFF | TGTGCCAGTAGGAATGGACGGAAGAACACTGAAGCTTTCTTT
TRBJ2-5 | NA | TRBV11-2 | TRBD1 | CASSLKPRQGGETQYF | TGTGCCAGCAGCTTAAAACCACGACAGGGTGGGGAGACCCAGTACTTC
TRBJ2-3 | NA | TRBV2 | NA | CASSQNRFGDTQYF | TGTGCCAGCAGTCAAAACAGGTTCGGAGATACGCAGTATTTT
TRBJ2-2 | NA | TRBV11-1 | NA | CASSGSLANTGELFF | TGTGCCAGCAGTGGTAGCCTTGCGAACACCGGGGAGCTGTTTTTT
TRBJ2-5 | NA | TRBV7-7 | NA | CASAKGRQETQYF | TGTGCCAGTGCAAAAGGGAGGCAAGAGACCCAGTACTTC
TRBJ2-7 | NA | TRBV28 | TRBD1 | CASSHGTGGHEQYF | TGTGCCAGCAGCCACGGGACAGGGGGTCACGAGCAGTACTTC
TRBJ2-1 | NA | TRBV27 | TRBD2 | CASSLLAGGANEQFF | TGTGCCAGCAGTTTACTTGCGGGAGGGGCAAATGAGCAGTTCTTC
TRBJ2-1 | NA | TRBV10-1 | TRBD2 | CASTGTSLNEQFF | TGCGCCAGCACCGGGACTAGCCTCAATGAGCAGTTCTTC
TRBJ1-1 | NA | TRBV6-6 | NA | CASRREVVAFF | TGTGCCAGCAGGCGGGAGGTGGTAGCTTTCTTT
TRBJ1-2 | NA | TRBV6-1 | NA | CASSEAGYGYTF | TGTGCCAGCAGTGAAGCGGGGTATGGCTACACCTTC
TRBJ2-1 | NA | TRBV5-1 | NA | CASSLGGRRGDEQFF | TGCGCCAGCAGCTTGGGGGGCCGGAGGGGCGATGAGCAGTTCTTC
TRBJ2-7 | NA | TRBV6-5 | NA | CASSVLGDEQYF | TGTGCCAGCAGTGTACTGGGGGACGAGCAGTACTTC
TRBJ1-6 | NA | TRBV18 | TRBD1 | CASSPLPGQDPSPLHF | TGTGCCAGCTCACCACTACCGGGACAGGATCCTTCACCCCTCCACTTT
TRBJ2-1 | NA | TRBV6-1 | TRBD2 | CASSNPGLALVEFF | TGTGCCAGCAGTAACCCGGGACTAGCACTTGTTGAGTTCTTC
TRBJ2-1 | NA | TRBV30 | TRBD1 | CAWSPFGTGGNEQFF | TGTGCCTGGAGTCCATTCGGGACAGGGGGCAATGAGCAGTTCTTC
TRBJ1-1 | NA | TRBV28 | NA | CASSYRVRGTEAFF | TGTGCCAGCAGTTACAGGGTGAGGGGGACTGAAGCTTTCTTT
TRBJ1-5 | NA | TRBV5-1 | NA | CASRPVPYSNQPQHF | TGCGCCAGCCGGCCCGTTCCCTATAGCAATCAGCCCCAGCATTTT
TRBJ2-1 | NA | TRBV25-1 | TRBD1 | CATSTGQGAYNEQFF | TGTGCCACTTCCACTGGACAGGGGGCCTACAATGAGCAGTTCTTC
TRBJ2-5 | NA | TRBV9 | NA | CASSPWGRYQETQYF | TGTGCCAGCAGCCCCTGGGGGCGGTACCAAGAGACCCAGTACTTC
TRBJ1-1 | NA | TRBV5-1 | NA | CASKGGFETEAFF | TGCGCCAGCAAAGGGGGTTTCGAAACTGAAGCTTTCTTT
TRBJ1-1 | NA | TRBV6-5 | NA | CASSYSGSTEAFF | TGTGCCAGCAGTTACTCTGGCAGCACTGAAGCTTTCTTT
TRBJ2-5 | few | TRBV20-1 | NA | CSAESETQYF | TGCAGTGCGGAAAGTGAGACCCAGTACTTC